This is a list of T cell receptor beta chains from one sample in a study of T cell responses to AZD1222 COVID-19 vaccine. Using immunoSEQ multiplex PCR, the repertoire was profiled, and TCRdb retains in-frame clones only, with some absent. The sample has roughly 120,000 clones, 70% to 90% seen once. Sequences were derived from peripheral blood, sampled on day 0 of AZD1222 vaccination. These receptors were taken from an adult in good health. CDR3s include the opening cysteine and the closing phenylalanine or tryptophan. A D gene is named only where the DNA matches it firmly. Only some rows state a clone size, as once, few, many or a class for expanded clones.

j_call	d_call	clone_size	v_call	cdr3_aa	cdr3_nt
TRBJ2-1	-	-	TRBV6-6	CASSYSRGNEQFF	TGTGCCAGCAGTTACTCGAGGGGAAATGAGCAGTTCTTC
TRBJ2-5	-	-	TRBV3-1/TRBV3-2	CASRVRDLGAQYF	TGTGCCAGCAGGGTCAGGGATCTGGGGGCCCAGTACTTC
TRBJ2-3	TRBD2	-	TRBV7-9	CASSLARGWGDTQYF	TGTGCCAGCAGCTTAGCGCGGGGGTGGGGTGATACGCAGTATTTT
TRBJ1-2	TRBD1	-	TRBV12-3/TRBV12-4	CASSLLSGGGYTF	TGTGCCAGCAGTTTATTGTCAGGGGGTGGCTACACCTTC
TRBJ1-2	-	once	TRBV21-1	CASSKFEGAKGYTF	TGTGCCAGCAGCAAATTCGAGGGGGCAAAAGGCTACACCTTC
TRBJ1-6	-	-	TRBV5-5	CASSPDWGSPLHF	TGTGCCAGCAGCCCCGATTGGGGATCACCCCTCCACTTT
TRBJ2-7	TRBD1	-	TRBV30	CAWSRQGYEQYF	TGTGCCTGGAGTAGACAGGGATACGAGCAGTACTTC
TRBJ1-2	TRBD1	-	TRBV27	CASREQGRSGYTF	TGTGCCAGCAGGGAACAGGGGAGAAGTGGCTACACCTTC
TRBJ2-4	TRBD1	-	TRBV5-4	CASSKGERQGKNIQYF	TGTGCCAGCAGCAAGGGCGAGAGACAGGGTAAAAACATTCAGTACTTC
TRBJ2-3	-	-	TRBV7-9	CASSLLGATDTQYF	TGTGCCAGCAGCTTACTCGGGGCCACAGATACGCAGTATTTT
TRBJ1-4	-	-	TRBV15	CATSRVGDEKLFF	TGTGCCACCAGCAGGGTTGGGGATGAAAAACTGTTTTTT
TRBJ2-3	TRBD2	-	TRBV6-2/TRBV6-3	CASSYSGAGGSDTQYF	TGTGCCAGCAGTTACTCGGGAGCGGGGGGATCAGATACGCAGTATTTT
TRBJ2-2	-	-	TRBV10-1	CASSDFLDTNTGELFF	TGCGCCAGCAGTGATTTTTTGGACACTAACACCGGGGAGCTGTTTTTT
TRBJ2-7	-	-	TRBV7-2	CASSLEQGRSYEQYF	TGTGCCAGCAGCTTAGAGCAGGGACGGTCCTACGAGCAGTACTTC
TRBJ2-7	TRBD2	once	TRBV5-1	CASSSDGRGGEQYF	TGCGCCAGCAGCTCAGACGGGAGGGGAGGCGAGCAGTACTTC
TRBJ1-2	-	-	TRBV7-3	CASSLNPVYGYTF	TGTGCCAGCAGCTTAAATCCAGTCTATGGCTACACCTTC
TRBJ1-5	-	-	TRBV2	CASEPGLFRSGNQPQHF	TGTGCCAGCGAACCGGGTCTGTTTAGGAGCGGCAATCAGCCCCAGCATTTT
TRBJ2-7	-	-	TRBV4-1	CASSQDSLGSSYEQYF	TGCGCCAGCAGCCAAGATTCCCTTGGGAGCTCCTACGAGCAGTACTTC
TRBJ1-3	TRBD1	-	TRBV5-6	CASSRLGQEPGNTIYF	TGTGCCAGCAGCCGATTGGGACAGGAGCCTGGAAACACCATATATTTT
TRBJ1-1	-	-	TRBV6-5	CASGRRGMNTEAFF	TGTGCCAGCGGACGGAGGGGAATGAACACTGAAGCTTTCTTT
TRBJ1-1	TRBD1	-	TRBV4-1	CASSDIGTGNTEAFF	TGCGCCAGCAGCGACATCGGGACAGGGAACACTGAAGCTTTCTTT
TRBJ1-2	-	-	TRBV11-3	CASSLVGGIGQSYGYTF	TGTGCCAGCAGCTTAGTCGGGGGAATAGGACAGAGCTATGGCTACACCTTC
TRBJ2-1	TRBD2	-	TRBV5-6	CACSWGGVLSSGFNEQFF	TGTGCCTGCAGCTGGGGGGGAGTGCTGTCATCGGGGTTCAATGAGCAGTTCTTC
TRBJ2-1	-	few	TRBV12-3/TRBV12-4	CASSPLTRPQFF	TGTGCCAGCAGTCCCCTAACTAGGCCGCAGTTCTTC
TRBJ1-2	-	-	TRBV11-2	CASSSFKRARGDGYTF	TGTGCCAGCAGCTCCTTTAAGCGGGCGCGAGGGGATGGCTACACCTTC
TRBJ1-1	TRBD1	-	TRBV5-1	CASSWNQGENTEAFF	TGCGCCAGCAGCTGGAACCAGGGGGAGAACACTGAAGCTTTCTTT
TRBJ1-6	TRBD1	-	TRBV19	CASSETGAYSPLHF	TGTGCCAGTAGTGAAACAGGGGCCTATTCACCCCTCCACTTT
TRBJ1-1	-	-	TRBV6-5	CASSYSSRGPGTEAFF	TGTGCCAGCAGTTACTCGAGTCGGGGGCCGGGCACTGAAGCTTTCTTT
TRBJ2-7	-	-	TRBV3-1/TRBV3-2	CASSHRGSEQYF	TGTGCCAGCAGCCACAGGGGATCCGAGCAGTACTTC
TRBJ2-3	-	once	TRBV9	CASSVEGGASTDTQYF	TGTGCCAGCAGCGTAGAAGGGGGGGCTAGCACAGATACGCAGTATTTT
TRBJ2-7	-	once	TRBV6-1	CASSEKRVGGTTFYSYEQYF	TGTGCCAGCAGTGAAAAAAGGGTGGGGGGCACAACTTTCTACTCCTACGAGCAGTACTTC
TRBJ2-3	-	-	TRBV6-5	CATNLRGGNTDTQYF	TGTGCCACGAACCTTAGGGGGGGGAACACAGATACGCAGTATTTT
TRBJ1-6	TRBD1	-	TRBV5-1	CASSAQSGTGLSPLHF	TGCGCCAGCAGCGCGCAATCCGGGACAGGGTTATCACCCCTCCACTTT
TRBJ2-6	TRBD1	-	TRBV6-5	CASSYTGDRANVLTF	TGTGCCAGCAGTTATACAGGGGACAGGGCCAACGTCCTGACTTTC
TRBJ1-5	TRBD1	-	TRBV7-9	CASSLTGGEGNQPQHF	TGTGCCAGCAGCCTGACAGGGGGCGAAGGCAATCAGCCCCAGCATTTT
TRBJ1-3	TRBD1	once	TRBV9	CASSSDRDAGNTIYF	TGTGCCAGCAGCTCAGACAGGGACGCAGGAAACACCATATATTTT
TRBJ1-2	-	-	TRBV28	CASSSPRDNYGYTF	TGTGCCAGCAGTTCTCCCCGGGACAACTATGGCTACACCTTC
TRBJ2-7	-	-	TRBV7-8	CASSPSAGGSPSTGQYF	TGTGCCAGCAGCCCTAGCGCAGGCGGTAGCCCATCTACGGGGCAGTACTTC
TRBJ1-6	-	-	TRBV5-6	CASSLASFGSPLHF	TGTGCCAGCAGCTTGGCCTCTTTTGGTTCACCCCTCCACTTT
TRBJ2-7	-	-	TRBV4-1	CASSQDTAGRFSYEQYF	TGCGCCAGCAGCCAAGATACAGCAGGGCGATTCTCCTACGAGCAGTACTTC
TRBJ2-5	TRBD1	-	TRBV6-5	CASSSNDRVETQYF	TGTGCCAGCAGCTCAAACGACAGGGTGGAGACCCAGTACTTC
TRBJ2-1	-	-	TRBV7-6	CASSLYFVNNEQFF	TGTGCCAGCAGCTTATATTTTGTGAACAATGAGCAGTTCTTC
TRBJ2-3	-	-	TRBV21-1	CASSSKGGNRSTDTQYF	TGTGCCAGCAGCTCAAAAGGGGGGAACAGGAGCACAGATACGCAGTATTTT
TRBJ2-4	TRBD2	-	TRBV24-1	CATSDPLAGLNIQYF	TGTGCCACCAGTGATCCCCTAGCGGGGCTAAACATTCAGTACTTC
TRBJ1-4	-	once	TRBV30	CAWSVGQGNEKLFF	TGTGCCTGGAGTGTAGGCCAGGGGAATGAAAAACTGTTTTTT
TRBJ2-1	-	-	TRBV7-3	CASSPVPGPEENEQFF	TGTGCCAGCAGCCCCGTCCCGGGACCCGAGGAAAATGAGCAGTTCTTC
TRBJ2-1	-	few	TRBV11-3	CASSLGREVDEQFF	TGTGCCAGCAGCTTGGGCAGGGAGGTCGATGAGCAGTTCTTC
TRBJ1-5	TRBD1	-	TRBV19	CASADRGGNQPQHF	TGTGCCAGTGCTGACAGGGGCGGTAATCAGCCCCAGCATTTT
TRBJ1-1	-	-	TRBV3-1/TRBV3-2	CASSQRYRVTEAFF	TGTGCCAGCAGCCAAAGATACAGGGTCACTGAAGCTTTCTTT
TRBJ2-2	-	-	TRBV7-6	CASSLTTSGELFF	TGTGCCAGCAGCTTAACGACAAGCGGGGAGCTGTTTTTT
TRBJ1-2	-	-	TRBV19	CASSIRQSYGYTF	TGTGCCAGTAGTATACGACAGTCGTATGGCTACACCTTC
TRBJ1-3	-	-	TRBV6-5	CASSPLMGSGNTIYF	TGTGCCAGCAGTCCCTTGATGGGCTCTGGAAACACCATATATTTT
TRBJ2-7	TRBD2	-	TRBV5-1	CASRPPGLAGYEQYF	TGCGCCAGCAGACCACCGGGACTAGCGGGCTACGAGCAGTACTTC
TRBJ1-3	-	-	TRBV7-9	CASSLAGMGPGNTIYF	TGTGCCAGCAGCTTAGCGGGGATGGGTCCTGGAAACACCATATATTTT
TRBJ2-1	TRBD1	-	TRBV7-9	CASSHPDRGQQFF	TGTGCCAGCAGCCACCCCGACAGGGGGCAACAGTTCTTC
TRBJ1-1	-	-	TRBV28	CASRWPGLPSTEAFF	TGTGCCAGCAGGTGGCCAGGACTGCCTAGCACTGAAGCTTTCTTT
TRBJ1-1	-	once	TRBV18	CASSPSDGRNTEAFF	TGTGCCAGCTCACCCTCCGACGGAAGGAACACTGAAGCTTTCTTT
TRBJ2-5	-	-	TRBV13	CASSLAPRDGETQYF	TGTGCCAGCAGCTTAGCCCCCCGGGACGGCGAGACCCAGTACTTC
TRBJ2-7	TRBD2	once	TRBV6-5	CASSSSGSNEQYF	TGTGCCAGCAGTTCCAGCGGGAGCAACGAGCAGTACTTC
TRBJ1-2	-	-	TRBV2	CASSRQATLYGYTF	TGTGCCAGCAGTCGACAGGCCACGCTCTATGGCTACACCTTC